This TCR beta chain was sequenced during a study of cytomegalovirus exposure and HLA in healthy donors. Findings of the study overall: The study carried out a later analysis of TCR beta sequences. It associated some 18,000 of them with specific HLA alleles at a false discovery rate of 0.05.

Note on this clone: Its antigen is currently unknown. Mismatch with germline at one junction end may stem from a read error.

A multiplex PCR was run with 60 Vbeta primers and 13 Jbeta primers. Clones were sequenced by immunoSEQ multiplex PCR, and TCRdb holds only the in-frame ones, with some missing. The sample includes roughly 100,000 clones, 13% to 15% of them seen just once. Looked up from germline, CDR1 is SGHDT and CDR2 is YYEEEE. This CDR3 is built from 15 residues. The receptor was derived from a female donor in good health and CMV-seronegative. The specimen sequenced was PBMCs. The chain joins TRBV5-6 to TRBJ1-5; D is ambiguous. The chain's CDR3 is CASSLYGYSSQPQHF. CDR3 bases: TGTGCCAGCAGCTTGTATGGATATAGCAGTCAGCCCCAGCATTTT.